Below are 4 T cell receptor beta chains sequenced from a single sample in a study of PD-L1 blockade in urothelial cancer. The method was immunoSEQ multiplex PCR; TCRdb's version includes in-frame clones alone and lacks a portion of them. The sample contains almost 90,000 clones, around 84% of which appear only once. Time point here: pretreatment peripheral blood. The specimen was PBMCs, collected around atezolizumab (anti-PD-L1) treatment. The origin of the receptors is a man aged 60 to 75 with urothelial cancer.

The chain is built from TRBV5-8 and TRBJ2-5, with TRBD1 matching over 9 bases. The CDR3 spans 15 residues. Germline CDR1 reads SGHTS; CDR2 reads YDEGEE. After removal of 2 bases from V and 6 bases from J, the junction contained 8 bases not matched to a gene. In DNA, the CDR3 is TGTGCCAGCAGCTTAGCTACAGGGGGCGGGAAGACCCAGTACTTC. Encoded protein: CASSLATGGGKTQYF.

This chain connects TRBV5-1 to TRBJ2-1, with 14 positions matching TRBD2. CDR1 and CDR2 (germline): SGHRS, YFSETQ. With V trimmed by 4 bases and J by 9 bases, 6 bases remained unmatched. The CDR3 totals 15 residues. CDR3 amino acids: CASSMTSGGVGEQFF. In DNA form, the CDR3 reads TGCGCCAGCAGCATGACTAGCGGGGGGGTCGGTGAGCAGTTCTTC.

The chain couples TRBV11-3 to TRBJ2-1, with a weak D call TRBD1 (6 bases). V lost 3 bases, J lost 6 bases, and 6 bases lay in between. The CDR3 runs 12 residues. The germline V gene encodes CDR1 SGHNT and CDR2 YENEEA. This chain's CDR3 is CASSLDSNEQFF. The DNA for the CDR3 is TGTGCCAGCAGCTTGGACAGCAATGAGCAGTTCTTC.

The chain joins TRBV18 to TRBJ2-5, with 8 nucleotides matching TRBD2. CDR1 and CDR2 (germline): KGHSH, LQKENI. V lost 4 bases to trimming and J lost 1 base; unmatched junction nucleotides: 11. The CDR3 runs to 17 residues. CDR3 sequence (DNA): TGTGCCAGCTCACTTAAAATAGCGGGAAGGAGCCAAGAGACCCAGTACTTC. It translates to CASSLKIAGRSQETQYF.